The source of this TCR beta chain is a study of cytomegalovirus exposure and HLA in healthy donors. Study-wide results and caveats: Most sequenced TCRs were rare (though some public TCRs occurred in many donors). Serostatus for CMV was the only available immune exposure information.

PCR involved 60 Vbeta and 13 Jbeta primers. Method: immunoSEQ multiplex PCR; TCRdb's copy keeps in-frame clones and lacks some. In the table there are some 190,000 clones, roughly 82% of which are singletons. CDR3 length: 13 amino acids. With 3 bases removed from V and 4 bases from J, the gap between germline ends came to 10 bases. From germline, CDR1 is LNHDA and CDR2 SQIVND (reference sequence). In the case of this clone: Its antigen remains unknown.

The receptor was isolated from a man between 40 and 49 years old in good health and CMV-seronegative. Sequencing was done on a sample of PBMCs. The V gene is TRBV19, the J gene TRBJ2-7, with a weak D call TRBD1 (5 bases). The CDR3 spells CASSIGHFYEQYF. CDR3 DNA: TGTGCCAGTAGTATCGGACACTTTTACGAGCAGTACTTC.